This TCR beta chain comes out of a study of T-cell memory formation after mild COVID-19. Study information: Clusters were largely donor specific.

Notes on the study in general: The second-wave clones peaking on day 37 were not confirmed as SARS-CoV-2-specific.

On this clonotype: No antigen is known for it.

This CDR3 has 13 amino acids. CDR1 and CDR2 (germline): SGHTA, FQGTGA. Trimming stripped 2 bases from V and 7 bases from J, with 11 bases between. TCRdb re-called the 5' RACE reads with MiXCR, one entry per CDR3 protein. Seen here are approximately 250,000 distinct CDR3 sequences, 15% to 20% observed once, and the top ten hold 20% to 25%. The V call is TRBV7-3, the J call TRBJ1-1; TRBD1 might be the D (6 bases). This TCR came from a man younger than 35 who had mild COVID-19 (a few samples of this study predate the infection). Cell type and time point are not known. Sequenced material: PBMCs or a T cell subset sorted from them (not recorded which). The CDR3 DNA reads as TGTGCCAGCAGCTTAGCGGGGGCTGGTGAAGCTTTCTTT. Its protein is CASSLAGAGEAFF.